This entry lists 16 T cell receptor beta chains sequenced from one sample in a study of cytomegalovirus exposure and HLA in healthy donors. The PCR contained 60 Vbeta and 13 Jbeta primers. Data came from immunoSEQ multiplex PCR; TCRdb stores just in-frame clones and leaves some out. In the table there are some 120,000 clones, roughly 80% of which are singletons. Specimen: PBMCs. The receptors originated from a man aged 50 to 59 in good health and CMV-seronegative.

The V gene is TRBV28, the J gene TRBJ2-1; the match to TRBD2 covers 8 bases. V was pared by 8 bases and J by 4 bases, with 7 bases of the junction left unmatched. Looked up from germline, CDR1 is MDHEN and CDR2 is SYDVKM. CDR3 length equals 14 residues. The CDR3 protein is CASEPGGTYNEQFF. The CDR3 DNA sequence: TGTGCCAGCGAGCCGGGAGGGACGTACAATGAGCAGTTCTTC.

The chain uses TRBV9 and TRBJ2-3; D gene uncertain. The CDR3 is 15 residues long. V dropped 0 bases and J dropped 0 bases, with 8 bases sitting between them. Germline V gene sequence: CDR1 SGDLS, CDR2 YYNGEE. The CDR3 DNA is TGTGCCAGCAGCGTAGTGGCGGCTAGCACAGATACGCAGTATTTT. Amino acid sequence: CASSVVAASTDTQYF. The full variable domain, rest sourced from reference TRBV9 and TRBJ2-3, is DSGVTQTPKHLITATGQRVTLRCSPRSGDLSVYWYQQSLDQGLQFLIQYYNGEERAKGNILERFSAQQFPDLHSELNLSSLELGDSALYFCASSVVAASTDTQYFGPGTRLTVL.

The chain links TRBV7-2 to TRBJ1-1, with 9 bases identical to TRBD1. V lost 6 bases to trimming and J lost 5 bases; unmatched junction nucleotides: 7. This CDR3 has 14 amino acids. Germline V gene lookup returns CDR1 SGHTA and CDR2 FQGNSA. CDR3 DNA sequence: TGTGCCAGCAGTCCACAGGGGGCTATAACTGAAGCTTTCTTT. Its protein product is CASSPQGAITEAFF.

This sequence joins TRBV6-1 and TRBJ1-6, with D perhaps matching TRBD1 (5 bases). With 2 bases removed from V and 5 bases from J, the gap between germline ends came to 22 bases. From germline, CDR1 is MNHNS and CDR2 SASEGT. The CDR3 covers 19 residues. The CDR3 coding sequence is TGTGCCAGCAGTGAAACTGTGGGGGGACGGGGAAGTAATAATTCACCCCTCCACTTT. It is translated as CASSETVGGRGSNNSPLHF.

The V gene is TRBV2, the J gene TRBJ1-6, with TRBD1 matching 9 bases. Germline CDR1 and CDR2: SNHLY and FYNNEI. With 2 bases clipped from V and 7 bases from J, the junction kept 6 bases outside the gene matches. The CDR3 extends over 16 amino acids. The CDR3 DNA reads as TGTGCCAGCAGTGAATTGGGACAGGGCTACAATTCACCCCTCCACTTT. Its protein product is CASSELGQGYNSPLHF.

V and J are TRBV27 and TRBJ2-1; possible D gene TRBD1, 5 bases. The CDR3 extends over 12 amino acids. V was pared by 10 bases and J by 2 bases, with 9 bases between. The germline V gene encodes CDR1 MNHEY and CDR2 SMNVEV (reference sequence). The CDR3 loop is CATYRTYNEQFF. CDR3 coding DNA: TGTGCCACCTACAGGACCTACAATGAGCAGTTCTTC.

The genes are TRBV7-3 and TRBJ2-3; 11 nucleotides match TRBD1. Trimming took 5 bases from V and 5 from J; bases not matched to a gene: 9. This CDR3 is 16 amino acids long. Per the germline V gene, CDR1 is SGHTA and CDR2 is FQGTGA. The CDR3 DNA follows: TGTGCCAGCAGCGCAAACCGGGACAGGGGGATAGATACGCAGTATTTT. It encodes CASSANRDRGIDTQYF.

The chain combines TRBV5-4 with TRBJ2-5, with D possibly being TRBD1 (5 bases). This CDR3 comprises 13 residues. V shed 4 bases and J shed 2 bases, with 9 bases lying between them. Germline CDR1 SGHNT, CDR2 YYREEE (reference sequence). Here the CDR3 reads CASSATVQETQYF. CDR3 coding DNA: TGTGCCAGCAGCGCGACAGTGCAAGAGACCCAGTACTTC. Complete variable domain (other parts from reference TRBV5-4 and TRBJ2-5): ETGVTQSPTHLIKTRGQQVTLRCSSQSGHNTVSWYQQALGQGPQFIFQYYREEENGRGNFPPRFSGLQFPNYSSELNVNALELDDSALYLCASSATVQETQYFGPGTRLLVL.

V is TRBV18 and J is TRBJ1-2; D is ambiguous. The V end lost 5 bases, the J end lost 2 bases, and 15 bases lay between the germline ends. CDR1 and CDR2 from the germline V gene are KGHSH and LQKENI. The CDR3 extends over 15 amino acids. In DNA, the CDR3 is TGTGCCAGCTCAAGAGGCCTCAGTTCAAACTATGGCTACACCTTC. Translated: CASSRGLSSNYGYTF.

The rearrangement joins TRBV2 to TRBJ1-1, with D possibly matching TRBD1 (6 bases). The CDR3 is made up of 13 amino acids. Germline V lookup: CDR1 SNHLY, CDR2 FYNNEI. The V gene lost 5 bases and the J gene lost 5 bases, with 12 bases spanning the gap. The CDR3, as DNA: TGTGCCAGCAGTCAACAGGGTAGGACTGAAGCTTTCTTT. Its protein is CASSQQGRTEAFF.

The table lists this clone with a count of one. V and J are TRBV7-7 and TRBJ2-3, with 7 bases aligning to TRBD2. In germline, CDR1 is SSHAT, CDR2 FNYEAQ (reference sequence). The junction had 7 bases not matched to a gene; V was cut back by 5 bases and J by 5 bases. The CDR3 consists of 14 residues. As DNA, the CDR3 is TGTGCCAGCAGCCCTACAGGCGGGAGAGATACGCAGTATTTT. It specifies CASSPTGGRDTQYF.

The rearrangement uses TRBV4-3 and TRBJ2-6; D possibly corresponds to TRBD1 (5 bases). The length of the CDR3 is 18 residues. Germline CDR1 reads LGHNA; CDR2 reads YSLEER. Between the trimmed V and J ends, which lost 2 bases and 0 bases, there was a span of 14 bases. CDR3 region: CASSQSWGPHSGANVLTF. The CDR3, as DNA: TGCGCCAGCAGCCAATCGTGGGGCCCTCACTCTGGGGCCAACGTCCTGACTTTC.

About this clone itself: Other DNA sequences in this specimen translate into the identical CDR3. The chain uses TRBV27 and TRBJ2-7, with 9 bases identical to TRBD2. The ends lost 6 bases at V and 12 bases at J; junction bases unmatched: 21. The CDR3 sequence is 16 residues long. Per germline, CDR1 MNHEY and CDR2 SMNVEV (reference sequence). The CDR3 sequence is CASRVEAGGPVFRLYF. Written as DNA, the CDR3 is TGTGCCAGCAGGGTAGAGGCGGGAGGGCCGGTTTTTAGACTGTACTTC.

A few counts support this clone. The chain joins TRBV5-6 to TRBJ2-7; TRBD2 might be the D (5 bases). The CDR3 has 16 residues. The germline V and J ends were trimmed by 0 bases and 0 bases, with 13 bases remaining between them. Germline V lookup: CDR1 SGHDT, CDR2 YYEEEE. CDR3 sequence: CASSLERAADSYEQYF. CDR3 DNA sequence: TGTGCCAGCAGCTTGGAGCGAGCGGCAGACTCCTACGAGCAGTACTTC.

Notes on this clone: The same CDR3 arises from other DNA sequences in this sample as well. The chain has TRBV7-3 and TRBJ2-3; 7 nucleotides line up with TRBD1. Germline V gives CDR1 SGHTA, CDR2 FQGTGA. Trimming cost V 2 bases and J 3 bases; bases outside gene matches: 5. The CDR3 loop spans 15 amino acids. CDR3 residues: CASSLWGQRTDTQYF. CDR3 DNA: TGTGCCAGCAGCTTATGGGGACAGAGAACAGATACGCAGTATTTT.

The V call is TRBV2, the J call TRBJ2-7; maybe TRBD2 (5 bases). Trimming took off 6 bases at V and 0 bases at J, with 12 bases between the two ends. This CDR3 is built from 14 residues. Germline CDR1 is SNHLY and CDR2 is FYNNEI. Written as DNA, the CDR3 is TGTGCCAGCAGATTCGATGGAGGCTCCTACGAGCAGTACTTC. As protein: CASRFDGGSYEQYF.